This is a list of T cell receptor beta chains from one sample in a study of Graves' ophthalmopathy and Graves' hyperthyroidism. TCRdb analysed the multiplex PCR reads with MiXCR anew, one entry per CDR3 protein. This repertoire shows under 350,000 distinct CDR3 sequences, 15% to 20% found once; its top ten account for 9% to 15%. The specimen was peripheral blood. These TCRs come from an adult man with Graves' ophthalmopathy. Each CDR3 is given with its conserved first and last residue.

>TRBJ2-2|TRBV12-3/TRBV12-4
CASTPGQGVGELFF
>TRBJ2-5|TRBV12-3/TRBV12-4
CASSLVGPETQYF
>TRBJ1-5|TRBV29-1
CSALTGGGNQPQHF
>TRBJ2-2|TRBV29-1
CSVQGLGTGELFF
>TRBJ2-7|TRBV7-2
CASSLVEEQYF
>TRBJ1-6|TRBV27
CASSFGYSPLHF
>TRBJ2-7|TRBV4-2
CASSQDHRGWNYEQYF
>TRBJ1-5|TRBV2
CASSEVVSNQPQHF
>TRBJ1-1|TRBV28
CASSSQGMRNTEAFF
>TRBJ1-5|TRBV6-1
CASSEPVRMLNNQPQHF
>TRBJ2-2|TRBV27
CASSFWLAGTGELFF
>TRBJ1-5|TRBV9
CASSAGTGDNQPQHF
>TRBJ1-1|TRBV12-3/TRBV12-4
CASRKQGTEAFF
>TRBJ1-5|TRBV28
CASSSGLNQPQHF
>TRBJ1-1|TRBV30
CAWSVQGFGVEAFF
>TRBJ1-1|TRBV12-3/TRBV12-4
CASSVLQGARNTEAFF
>TRBJ2-5|TRBV19
CASSIGRGQETQYF
>TRBJ1-2|TRBV28
CASSPPQGLYSYGYTF
>TRBJ1-5|TRBV6-1
CASSDYRGGQPQHF
>TRBJ2-5|TRBV20-1
CSAKGTSGQETQYF